The clone carrying this T cell receptor beta chain appeared many times. What it recognizes is unknown. With the read ending 3 residues before the CDR3 end, the germline J gene is used to fill in that end. Most patients and controls had Caucasian heritage. Assay: immunoSEQ multiplex PCR; the TCRdb copy retains only in-frame clones and omits some. This set yields 57,000 or so clones and no singletons; the top ten hold over 1.5%. The sample originates from a study of T cell clonality in common variable immunodeficiency. Study conclusions and caveats: What drives increased CVID clonality needs T cell subpopulation sequencing.

V was clipped by 0 bases and J by 7 bases; unmatched bases: 4. The CDR3 extends over 16 amino acids. CDR1 is SGHRS, CDR2 YFSETQ, per germline. Sequencing input: peripheral blood mononuclear cells. This receptor was taken from a person aged 18 to 70 in good health. The chain links TRBV5-1 to TRBJ2-1; 13 bases map to TRBD2. The part of the CDR3 DNA that was read is TGCGCCAGCAGCTTGGCGGGACTAGCGGGAACTAATGAG. Protein product: CASSLAGLAGTNE. In full, the CDR3 reads CASSLAGLAGTNEQFF.